This TCR beta chain derives from a study of T cells after yellow fever vaccination. Findings and limits, study-wide: A faster peak, day 5 versus 15, was reached by the weaker secondary response. Most primary-vaccination clones reappeared after the booster (approximately 95% CD4, roughly 88% CD8).

TCRdb redid the calling of the 5' RACE reads with MiXCR, one entry per CDR3 protein. The sample lists more than 75,000 distinct CDR3 sequences, about 8.8% occurring once. CDR1 is SGHVS, CDR2 FQNEAQ, per germline. V trimming: 0 bases; J trimming: 3 bases; junction bases outside the gene matches: 2. The CDR3 spans 16 residues. The table lists this clonotype with a few counts. This rearrangement joins TRBV7-8 to TRBJ2-3; 11 positions match TRBD2. This specimen consisted of CD8+ T cells not binding an NS4B(214-222) dextramer, sorted from PBMCs, obtained less than 16 days after the first yellow fever vaccination. This sequence was found in a man aged 18 to 29 who received the YFV17D yellow fever vaccine. The CDR3 DNA follows: TGTGCCAGCAGCTTAGCTCTAGCGGGGGGAACAGATACGCAGTATTTT. Translated: CASSLALAGGTDTQYF.